Listed below are T cell receptor beta chains from one sample, sequenced in a study of T cell repertoires in cytomegalovirus infection. TCRdb called the reads again in MiXCR, with one record for every CDR3 protein. The sample includes about 890,000 distinct CDR3 sequences, roughly 30% of them seen just once. Their antigens are not known. The sequences come from cultured CD8+ T cells from PBMCs, collected from culture after CMV antigen stimulation. The receptor set was obtained from a human donor in good health (CMV status not recorded). Some clones in this sample may be carry-over from other donors' samples. CDR3s include the opening cysteine and the closing phenylalanine or tryptophan.

v_call	cdr3_aa
TRBV12-3/TRBV12-4	CASRYGPLQYYGYTF
TRBV4-3	CASSQDKRTSGDTSTDTQYF
TRBV7-8	CASSLVEVSVAPGYTQYF
TRBV19	CASTLGPRQGRETQYF
TRBV4-1	CASSQGQGLRPQHF
TRBV2	CASTGSDRGEVRDEKLFF
TRBV11-2	CASSFSGGANPGSKNIQYF
TRBV7-2	CASSPTDRGLYNEQFF
TRBV7-6	CASSLILAGAPQETQYF
TRBV28	CASSYPIDTSKTQYF
TRBV4-1	CASSPRVSGEQYF
TRBV20-1	CSARGQFSYGYTF
TRBV4-3	CASSQDEVQRGARRTDTQYF